The 8 T cell receptor beta chains in this list originate from one sample, sequenced in a study of T cell responses to AZD1222 COVID-19 vaccine. Some clones are missing from TCRdb's copy, which holds only in-frame ones; the method was immunoSEQ multiplex PCR. The repertoire has 150,000 to 250,000 clones, roughly nine tenths of them found once; the top ten carry 3% to 3.5%. The sequencing used peripheral blood, collected 28 days after the second AZD1222 dose. All receptors come from an adult who received the AZD1222 COVID-19 vaccine.

This clone was counted a single time. The V call is TRBV19, the J call TRBJ2-7; D remains ambiguous. CDR3 length: 13 amino acids. Germline CDR1 LNHDA, CDR2 SQIVND (reference sequence). Trimming shortened V by 6 bases and J by 1 base, and 10 bases separated the two germline ends. Here the CDR3 DNA reads TGTGCCAGTAGCGAGACTGGATCCTACGAGCAGTACTTC. Residues: CASSETGSYEQYF.

This rearrangement joins TRBV7-3 to TRBJ2-3, with 9 bases fitting TRBD1. In germline, CDR1 is SGHTA, CDR2 FQGTGA. The length of the CDR3 is 15 residues. The ends lost 5 bases at V and 1 base at J; junction bases unmatched: 4. CDR3 sequence (DNA): TGTGCCAGCAGCATAAGGACAGGGGGCACAGATACGCAGTATTTT. Its protein product is CASSIRTGGTDTQYF.

The chain recombines TRBV24-1 with TRBJ2-6; 9 positions agree with TRBD1. The V segment lost 4 bases and the J segment 3 bases; nucleotides outside the gene matches: 12. This CDR3 contains 19 residues. CDR1 is KGHDR and CDR2 is SFDVKD in the germline V gene. The CDR3 nucleotides are TGTGCCACCAGTGACTGGGGACAGGGAAGAAGGTATGGGGCCAACGTCCTGACTTTC. Its protein is CATSDWGQGRRYGANVLTF.

The rearrangement links TRBV5-6 to TRBJ2-7, with TRBD2 identical over 11 bases. The V segment lost 0 bases and the J segment 3 bases; nucleotides outside the gene matches: 5. CDR3 length: 16 residues. CDR1 and CDR2 from the germline V gene are SGHDT and YYEEEE. For the CDR3, the DNA is TGTGCCAGCAGCTTGGGCAGACTAGCGGGAATCTACGAGCAGTACTTC. Amino acids: CASSLGRLAGIYEQYF.

This chain uses TRBV3-1 (or the pseudogene TRBV3-2) with TRBJ2-1; D is unclear. The V gene's germline CDR1 is LGHDT and CDR2 YNNKEL (reference sequence). There are 13 residues in the CDR3. Deletions cut 1 base from V and 9 bases from J, with 10 bases between. The CDR3 DNA is TGTGCCAGCAGCCAAGGTCTGGCTTCTGAGCAGTTCTTC. Protein: CASSQGLASEQFF.

V usage is TRBV5-4 and J usage is TRBJ2-7, with a tentative D call TRBD1 (7 bases). Germline V lookup: CDR1 SGHNT, CDR2 YYREEE (reference sequence). V gave up 2 bases and J gave up 5 bases, with 14 bases separating them. The CDR3 loop spans 14 amino acids. CDR3 bases: TGTGCCAGCAGCTTACAGGGGAGGAGGAACGAGCAGTACTTC. Its protein product is CASSLQGRRNEQYF.

CDR3 sequence: CASSQRGGRGITGELFF. The CDR3 region has the DNA TGTGCCAGCAGCCAGAGGGGCGGGAGGGGTATCACCGGGGAGCTGTTTTTT. The chain uses TRBV11-2 and TRBJ2-2, with 9 bases identical to TRBD2. Losses at the gene ends were 5 bases for V and 4 bases for J; bases not matched to a gene: 11. The germline V gene has CDR1 SGHAT and CDR2 FQNNGV. The CDR3 contains 17 residues.

This chain's CDR3 is CASTVGGSGRLEEQFF. As DNA, the CDR3 is TGTGCCAGCACCGTGGGGGGTAGCGGGAGACTCGAGGAGCAGTTCTTC. The chain has TRBV9 and TRBJ2-1; 9 nucleotides line up with TRBD2. The CDR3 runs 16 residues. Unmatched junction bases numbered 17, after V lost 6 bases and J lost 10 bases. CDR1 SGDLS and CDR2 YYNGEE come from the germline V gene.